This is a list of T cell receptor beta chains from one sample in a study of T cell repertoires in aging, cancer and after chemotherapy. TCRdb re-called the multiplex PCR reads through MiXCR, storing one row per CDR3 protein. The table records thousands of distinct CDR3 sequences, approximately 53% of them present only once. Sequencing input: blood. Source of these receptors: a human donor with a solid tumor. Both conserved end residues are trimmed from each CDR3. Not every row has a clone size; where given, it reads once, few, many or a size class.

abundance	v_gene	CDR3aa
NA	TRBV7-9	ASSPKGVRVTGELF
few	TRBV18	ASSGQANTEAF
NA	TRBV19	ASSIAHRGNYGYT
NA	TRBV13	ASSDITAEAF
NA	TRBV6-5	ASSLREGSLELF
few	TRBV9	ASSGGVRYT
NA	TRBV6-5	ASRFGEVSEQY
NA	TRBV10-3	AISEREGLGNTEAF
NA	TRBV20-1	SASPQSSYEQY
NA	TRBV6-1	ASSDQIVIPDTQY
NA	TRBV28	ASSLVGLGFQETQY
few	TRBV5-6	ASSLGTGMNTEAF
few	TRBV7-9	ASSILAGGFYEQY
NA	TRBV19	SSSNTWTYGYT